Each of the 32 T cell receptor beta chains below was sequenced from the same sample in a study of T cell responses to AZD1222 COVID-19 vaccine. Measured with immunoSEQ multiplex PCR; TCRdb has only the in-frame clones, and not every one. The sample holds 57,000 or so clones, approximately 89% seen once. The sequencing used peripheral blood, collected on day 0 of MenACWY control vaccination. The receptors come from an adult in good health.

This clone was detected only once. The chain is built from TRBV28 and TRBJ1-5; 8 bases match TRBD1. Per the germline V gene, CDR1 is MDHEN and CDR2 is SYDVKM. Germline trimming cut 5 bases from V and 1 base from J; bases unmatched to any gene: 4. This CDR3 comprises 15 residues. The CDR3 DNA sequence: TGTGCCAGCAGTGAGGGACAGGAAAGCAATCAGCCCCAGCATTTT. As protein: CASSEGQESNQPQHF.

The chain joins TRBV14 to TRBJ2-2; 10 bases are shared with TRBD1. Germline lookup yields CDR1 SGHDN and CDR2 FVKESK. CDR3 length equals 17 residues. The J segment lost 7 bases and the V segment lost 1 base, leaving 9 bases of the junction unmatched. In DNA form, the CDR3 reads TGTGCCAGCAGCCAAGTCTTGCGGGACAGGGGTAACGGGGAGCTGTTTTTT. The encoded protein is CASSQVLRDRGNGELFF.

CDR3 sequence: CASQLAGGTLYEQYF. CDR3 coding DNA: TGTGCCAGCCAACTAGCGGGAGGTACCCTCTACGAGCAGTACTTC. V gene TRBV19 combines with J gene TRBJ2-7, with 12 nucleotides matching TRBD2. This CDR3 spans 15 amino acids. Looked up from germline, CDR1 is LNHDA and CDR2 is SQIVND (reference sequence). J lost 3 bases, V lost 9 bases, and 9 bases had no gene match.

This clone was seen more than once but under ten times. The chain links TRBV5-1 to TRBJ2-6, with D hard to call. The ends were cut back, 9 bases at V and 1 base at J, with 17 bases in the middle. CDR1 is SGHRS and CDR2 is YFSETQ in the germline V gene. CDR3 length: 16 amino acids. The CDR3: CATQEVSVSGANVLTF. CDR3 coding DNA: TGCGCCACCCAAGAGGTTTCGGTGTCTGGGGCCAACGTCCTGACTTTC.

The table lists this clone with a count of one. The V gene is TRBV30, the J gene TRBJ2-2; weak D call: TRBD1 (6 bases). Trimming left V 3 bases short and J 6 bases short, with 11 bases between. The CDR3 totals 13 residues. Germline CDR1 is GTSNPN and CDR2 is SVGIG (reference sequence). The CDR3 sequence is CAWRRTVPGELFF. The DNA for the CDR3 is TGTGCCTGGAGACGGACAGTGCCCGGGGAGCTGTTTTTT.

The chain employs TRBV7-2 and TRBJ1-5; TRBD1 matches 9 bases. V shed 5 bases, J shed 7 bases, and the junction held 6 bases outside the gene matches. The CDR3 contains 14 residues. Germline V gene sequence: CDR1 SGHTA, CDR2 FQGNSA. CDR3 loop: CASSGRQGGQPQHF. CDR3 coding DNA: TGTGCCAGCAGCGGCCGACAGGGGGGACAGCCCCAGCATTTT. Full variable domain (remainder filled in from reference TRBV7-2 and TRBJ1-5): GAGVSQSPSNKVTEKGKDVELRCDPISGHTALYWYRQSLGQGLEFLIYFQGNSAPDKSGLPSDRFSAERTGGSVSTLTIQRTQQEDSAVYLCASSGRQGGQPQHFGDGTRLSIL.

This rearrangement joins TRBV27 to TRBJ1-5; D uncertain. The germline V gene has CDR1 MNHEY and CDR2 SMNVEV (reference sequence). V was shortened by 6 bases and J by 7 bases, with 13 bases between the two germline ends. This CDR3 has 13 residues. CDR3 sequence (DNA): TGTGCCAGCAGACGGGGTATGGAACAGCCCCAGCATTTT. As protein: CASRRGMEQPQHF.

J is TRBJ2-5 and V is TRBV7-8; 8 nucleotides align to TRBD2. This CDR3 has 21 amino acids. Germline loops: CDR1 SGHVS, CDR2 FQNEAQ. V lost 5 bases and J lost 3; bases outside the gene matches: 26. This CDR3 is CASSPLRVPNSAPAGEETQYF. CDR3 bases: TGTGCCAGCAGCCCACTCAGGGTCCCTAATTCTGCACCAGCGGGAGAAGAGACCCAGTACTTC.

This chain connects TRBV6-6 to TRBJ1-5, with D unclear. V was cut by 4 bases and J by 11 bases, with 15 bases left in between. This CDR3 has 13 residues. Germline V gives CDR1 MNHNY, CDR2 SVGAGI (reference sequence). The CDR3: CASSFPGKGTQHF. The CDR3 coding sequence is TGTGCCAGCAGTTTTCCGGGCAAAGGGACCCAGCATTTT.

The chain couples TRBV6-2 or TRBV6-3 to TRBJ2-7; 9 nucleotides agree with TRBD1. Germline V CDR1 and CDR2: MNHEY, SVGEGT. The CDR3 loop spans 15 amino acids. Losses at the gene ends were 4 bases for V and 2 bases for J; bases not matched to a gene: 6. The CDR3 DNA reads TGTGCCAGCAGTTCCGGACAGGGGTTTACCTACGAGCAGTACTTC. Translation: CASSSGQGFTYEQYF.

V gene TRBV10-1 combines with J gene TRBJ2-1, with D possibly being TRBD2 (6 bases). This CDR3 has 13 amino acids. V lost 1 base and J 10 bases, leaving 11 bases between the germline ends. Per germline, CDR1 WNHNN and CDR2 SYGVQD (reference sequence). The CDR3 region is CASSELDYGEQFF. The CDR3 coding sequence is TGCGCCAGCAGTGAGTTGGACTATGGGGAGCAGTTCTTC.

The chain recombines TRBV6-1 with TRBJ1-5; 7 bases align to TRBD1. Per the germline V gene, CDR1 is MNHNS and CDR2 is SASEGT. The V segment lost 1 base and the J segment 4 bases; nucleotides outside the gene matches: 4. The CDR3 consists of 15 residues. CDR3 sequence reads: CASSEGSGGNQPQHF. As DNA, the CDR3 is TGTGCCAGCAGTGAAGGGTCAGGGGGAAATCAGCCCCAGCATTTT.

As for this clone: An end of the junction does not agree with germline; a read error may underlie this. The chain joins TRBV6-2 or TRBV6-3 to TRBJ1-1, with D tentatively TRBD1 (5 bases). In germline, CDR1 is MNHEY, CDR2 SVGEGT. The CDR3 loop spans 15 amino acids. The CDR3 loop is CASSILTVAWSDAFF. Written as DNA, the CDR3 is TGTGCCAGCAGTATCCTGACAGTCGCCTGGTCTGACGCTTTCTTT.

This sequence joins TRBV5-4 and TRBJ2-3; 8 bases fit TRBD2. The V gene's germline CDR1 is SGHNT and CDR2 YYREEE (reference sequence). The CDR3 extends over 16 amino acids. V trimming: 4 bases; J trimming: 4 bases; junction bases outside the gene matches: 11. The CDR3 DNA sequence: TGTGCCAGCAGCCCGGGAGGGACTAGTTGGGCAGATACGCAGTATTTT. The encoded protein is CASSPGGTSWADTQYF.

The genes are TRBV7-2 and TRBJ1-6; D not certain. The germline V gene has CDR1 SGHTA and CDR2 FQGNSA. The CDR3 runs 16 residues. Trimming left V 2 bases short and J 0 bases short, with 8 bases between. The CDR3 sequence: CASSLSLGSYNSPLHF. The CDR3 nucleotides are TGTGCCAGCAGCTTAAGCCTAGGCTCCTATAATTCACCCCTCCACTTT. The variable domain in full, with the rest retrieved from reference TRBV7-2 and TRBJ1-6, is GAGVSQSPSNKVTEKGKDVELRCDPISGHTALYWYRQSLGQGLEFLIYFQGNSAPDKSGLPSDRFSAERTGGSVSTLTIQRTQQEDSAVYLCASSLSLGSYNSPLHFGNGTRLTVT.

The chain uses TRBV29-1 and TRBJ1-2; 7 positions agree with TRBD1. V was pared by 7 bases and J by 6 bases, with 14 bases of the junction left unmatched. Germline V gene data show CDR1 as SQVTM and CDR2 as ANQGSEA. The CDR3 consists of 14 residues. CDR3 coding DNA: TGCAGCGACAACCAACAGGGGCGGAGTGATGGCTACACCTTC. Its translation: CSDNQQGRSDGYTF.

The V gene is TRBV2, the J gene TRBJ2-2; no reliable D call. Looked up from germline, CDR1 is SNHLY and CDR2 is FYNNEI. Between the trimmed V and J ends, which lost 2 bases and 2 bases, there was a span of 6 bases. This CDR3 is 14 amino acids long. CDR3 in DNA: TGTGCCAGCAGTGAAACAGTCAACACCGGGGAGCTGTTTTTT. Translating it yields CASSETVNTGELFF.

The chain links TRBV2 to TRBJ2-7, with D maybe TRBD2 (7 bases). Germline-derived CDR1 and CDR2 are SNHLY and FYNNEI. Trimming left V 8 bases short and J 2 bases short, with 10 bases between. The CDR3 has 12 residues. Written as DNA, the CDR3 is TGTGCCAGCGGGAGGGGGGCCTACGAGCAGTACTTC. Its translation: CASGRGAYEQYF. Based on the CDR3 plus reference TRBV2 and TRBJ2-7, the full variable domain is EPEVTQTPSHQVTQMGQEVILRCVPISNHLYFYWYRQILGQKVEFLVSFYNNEISEKSEIFDDQFSVERPDGSNFTLKIRSTKLEDSAMYFCASGRGAYEQYFGPGTRLTVT.

CDR3 residues: CASSLWASGRNEQFF. The CDR3 nucleotides read TGTGCCAGCAGTTTATGGGCTAGCGGGAGGAATGAGCAGTTCTTC. The V and J genes are TRBV28 and TRBJ2-1, with 11 bases fitting TRBD2. The CDR3 runs to 15 residues. Germline CDR1 and CDR2: MDHEN and SYDVKM. V shed 0 bases, J shed 7 bases, and the junction held 2 bases outside the gene matches.

The table lists this clone with a count of one. This chain uses TRBV7-2 with TRBJ2-6; D uncertain. V lost 4 bases and J lost 1, with 8 bases in between. Germline-derived CDR1 and CDR2 are SGHTA and FQGNSA. This CDR3 contains 15 residues. Written as DNA, the CDR3 is TGTGCCAGCAGCTCACAGCTTTCTGGGGCCAACGTCCTGACTTTC. Translating it yields CASSSQLSGANVLTF.

The genes are TRBV3-1 (or the pseudogene TRBV3-2) and TRBJ2-2, with D perhaps matching TRBD1 or TRBD2 (5 bases each). This CDR3 spans 16 amino acids. Germline V gene sequence: CDR1 LGHDT, CDR2 YNNKEL (reference sequence). Between the trimmed V and J ends, which lost 1 base and 6 bases, there was a span of 15 bases. The CDR3 sequence is CASSQGSGRGAGELFF. The CDR3 DNA reads TGTGCCAGCAGCCAAGGTTCGGGGAGAGGGGCCGGGGAGCTGTTTTTT.

The chain carries TRBV5-6 and TRBJ1-6; D might be TRBD1 (5 bases). V was trimmed by 5 bases and J by 8 bases, leaving 14 bases between them. Per germline, CDR1 SGHDT and CDR2 YYEEEE. The CDR3 extends over 14 amino acids. For the CDR3, the DNA is TGTGCCAGCAGTTACCGGGGCCGGGATTCACCCCTCCACTTT. This gives the protein CASSYRGRDSPLHF.

In its sample, this clone was seen once. This chain's CDR3 is CASSVGGPDTQYF. CDR3 coding DNA: TGTGCCAGCAGCGTAGGAGGCCCAGATACGCAGTATTTT. The V and J genes are TRBV9 and TRBJ2-3, with D unclear. The CDR3 has 13 residues. Germline assignment: CDR1 SGDLS and CDR2 YYNGEE. Trimming pared 0 bases from V and 4 bases from J, leaving 6 bases between.

Concerning this clone: Within the sample, other DNA sequences also encode this same CDR3. The V call is TRBV9, the J call TRBJ1-6; a weak D match, TRBD1 (5 bases). The length of the CDR3 is 13 residues. Trimming cost V 2 bases and J 10 bases, with 10 bases left between them. The germline V gene encodes CDR1 SGDLS and CDR2 YYNGEE. The DNA for the CDR3 is TGTGCCAGCAGCGTCGGAAGGGACTCACCCCTCCACTTT. Translated: CASSVGRDSPLHF.

The J gene is TRBJ2-1, the V gene TRBV6-5, with D possibly matching TRBD1 (5 bases). CDR1 MNHEY and CDR2 SVGAGI come from the germline V gene. This CDR3 region has 16 residues. V was cut by 2 bases and J by 3 bases, with 14 bases left in between. The CDR3 here is CASSYRREGLYNEQFF. The CDR3, as DNA: TGTGCCAGCAGTTACCGCAGGGAAGGGCTCTACAATGAGCAGTTCTTC.

The chain carries TRBV9 and TRBJ1-6; D might be TRBD1 (6 bases). V was shortened by 3 bases and J by 7 bases, with 14 bases between the two germline ends. The CDR3 runs 15 residues. The germline V gene has CDR1 SGDLS and CDR2 YYNGEE. CDR3 protein: CASSARRGTNSPLHF. The CDR3 coding sequence is TGTGCCAGCAGCGCCCGTAGGGGGACCAATTCACCCCTCCACTTT.

The chain has TRBV6-1 and TRBJ2-3; D call uncertain. Trimming pared 3 bases from V and 4 bases from J, leaving 11 bases between. Germline CDR1 is MNHNS and CDR2 is SASEGT. This CDR3 contains 14 residues. The CDR3 nucleotides are TGTGCCAGCAGTGATAGCCGGGTTTCAGATACGCAGTATTTT. It translates to CASSDSRVSDTQYF.

The chain recombines TRBV20-1 with TRBJ1-1; a weak D match, TRBD1 (5 bases). CDR3 length equals 11 residues. In germline, CDR1 is DFQATT, CDR2 SNEGSKA (reference sequence). The CDR3 loop reads CRAGTNTEAFF. CDR3 bases: TGCAGAGCCGGGACGAACACTGAAGCTTTCTTT.

This clone was recorded once. The chain carries TRBV5-1 and TRBJ2-3; D is undetermined. The germline V gene encodes CDR1 SGHRS and CDR2 YFSETQ. Trimming shortened V by 0 bases and J by 2 bases, and 7 bases separated the two germline ends. This CDR3 spans 14 amino acids. Written as DNA, the CDR3 is TGCGCCAGCAGCTTGGACAGCAACACAGATACGCAGTATTTT. This codes for CASSLDSNTDTQYF.

This clone was observed a few times. J is TRBJ2-7 and V is TRBV18, with 9 nucleotides matching TRBD1. The CDR3 is made up of 14 amino acids. The germline gives CDR1 KGHSH, CDR2 LQKENI. After removal of 2 bases from V and 3 bases from J, the junction contained 2 bases not matched to a gene. The CDR3 protein is CASSPGQGLYEQYF. CDR3 in DNA: TGTGCCAGCTCACCAGGACAGGGGCTCTACGAGCAGTACTTC.

The chain links TRBV14 to TRBJ2-2, with 9 bases lining up with TRBD2. Germline V gene lookup returns CDR1 SGHDN and CDR2 FVKESK. The V segment lost 2 bases and the J segment 5 bases; nucleotides outside the gene matches: 6. The CDR3 spans 16 residues. The CDR3 sequence: CASSQRGLAGTGELFF. The CDR3 DNA reads as TGTGCCAGCAGCCAAAGGGGGCTAGCGGGAACCGGGGAGCTGTTTTTT.

This chain connects TRBV9 to TRBJ1-6; no clear D gene. CDR1 and CDR2 from the germline V gene are SGDLS and YYNGEE. This CDR3 comprises 17 residues. V was pared by 0 bases and J by 6 bases, with 16 bases between. The CDR3 DNA sequence: TGTGCCAGCAGCGTAGGTCCGGAGATCAACGTTAATTCACCCCTCCACTTT. It translates to CASSVGPEINVNSPLHF. Filled out from reference TRBV9 and TRBJ1-6, the complete variable domain reads DSGVTQTPKHLITATGQRVTLRCSPRSGDLSVYWYQQSLDQGLQFLIQYYNGEERAKGNILERFSAQQFPDLHSELNLSSLELGDSALYFCASSVGPEINVNSPLHFGNGTRLTVT.